These 9 T cell receptor beta chains came from one sample sequenced in a study of T-cell reconstitution after alpha-beta-depleted transplantation in children. During its preparation, the TCRbeta library received unique molecular identifiers. TCRdb redid the calling of the PCR reads with MiXCR, one entry per CDR3 protein. The sample lists 250,000 to 400,000 distinct CDR3 sequences, around 25% seen once, with approximately 10% in the top ten. The sequences come from PBMCs, mostly from graft donor cells, collected 180 days after TCRalphabeta/CD19-depleted stem cell transplant. The receptors shown here come from a male patient under 18 who had a stem cell transplant for acute lymphoblastic leukemia, so the T cells may come from the graft donor.

This clonotype was counted a few times. The chain joins TRBV10-3 to TRBJ2-7; 14 positions match TRBD2. J gave up 4 bases and V 6 bases, and 2 bases lay outside the gene matches. This CDR3 has 14 amino acids. CDR1 is ENHRY, CDR2 SYGVKD, per germline. CDR3 in amino acids: CAIRGLAGEYEQYF. CDR3 DNA sequence: TGTGCCATCAGGGGACTAGCGGGAGAGTACGAGCAGTACTTC.

This clonotype was seen more than once but under ten times. The chain uses TRBV6-2 or TRBV6-3 and TRBJ1-2; D not certain. V was shortened by 4 bases and J by 0 bases, with 3 bases between the two germline ends. From germline, CDR1 is MNHEY and CDR2 SVGEGT. The CDR3 is made up of 12 amino acids. For the CDR3, the DNA is TGTGCCAGCAGTTCAACTAACTATGGCTACACCTTC. Protein product: CASSSTNYGYTF.

The chain is built from TRBV9 and TRBJ2-3, with a weak D call TRBD1 (6 bases). The CDR3 length is 16 residues. In germline, CDR1 is SGDLS, CDR2 YYNGEE. The V end was cut by 0 bases, the J end by 2 bases, with 13 bases between. CDR3 DNA sequence: TGTGCCAGCAGCGTAGGGGTTAAGGGGGACACAGATACGCAGTATTTT. This gives the protein CASSVGVKGDTDTQYF.

The gene calls are TRBV29-1 and TRBJ2-7; no definite D call. Per the germline V gene, CDR1 is SQVTM and CDR2 is ANQGSEA. This CDR3 is 12 amino acids long. V was shortened by 5 bases and J by 3 bases, with 11 bases between the two germline ends. The CDR3, as DNA: TGCAGCGTTAAAGGGTCGGGCTACGAGCAGTACTTC. Translation gives CSVKGSGYEQYF.

Turning to this clonotype: Sequence at one end of the junction differs from germline and may be a read error. This sequence joins TRBV6-5 and TRBJ2-5; 8 nucleotides align to TRBD1. Germline V gives CDR1 MNHEY, CDR2 SVGAGI. The length of the CDR3 is 14 residues. The CDR3 reads CASSWTGIGETEYF. Here the CDR3 DNA reads TGTGCCAGCAGTTGGACAGGGATCGGGGAGACCGAGTACTTC.

A few counts support this clonotype. The rearrangement uses TRBV20-1 and TRBJ2-7, with 11 bases lining up with TRBD2. Germline CDR1 DFQATT, CDR2 SNEGSKA (reference sequence). Unmatched junction bases numbered 10, after V lost 1 base and J lost 8 bases. The CDR3 sequence is 15 residues long. DNA for the CDR3: TGCAGTGCTAGAGGACCGGGACTAGCGGTCTTGAAGCAGTACTTC. This gives the protein CSARGPGLAVLKQYF.

The CDR3 is CRGGRNTEAFF. The CDR3, as DNA: TGCAGGGGGGGACGGAACACTGAAGCTTTCTTT. The chain is built from TRBV20-1 and TRBJ1-1; TRBD1 might be the D (5 bases). This CDR3 has 11 amino acids. Germline CDR1 reads DFQATT; CDR2 reads SNEGSKA (reference sequence).

This clonotype was picked up a small number of times. V usage is TRBV28 and J usage is TRBJ2-7, with D tentatively TRBD2 (6 bases). V was trimmed by 6 bases and J by 2 bases, leaving 26 bases between them. This CDR3 is built from 18 residues. Germline CDR1 and CDR2: MDHEN and SYDVKM. Written as DNA, the CDR3 is TGTGCCAGCAGACCGAGGAAAGCGGCAGGGACTCTTGCCTACGAGCAGTACTTC. Translating gives CASRPRKAAGTLAYEQYF.

This clonotype was seen a few times. The chain combines TRBV5-1 with TRBJ2-1, with TRBD2 matching over 11 bases. CDR1 is SGHRS and CDR2 is YFSETQ in the germline V gene. The CDR3 has 17 residues. Germline trimming cut 2 bases from V and 4 bases from J; bases unmatched to any gene: 8. The CDR3 region is CASSFGSGRALYNEQFF. CDR3 in DNA: TGCGCCAGCAGCTTTGGTAGCGGGAGGGCCCTATACAATGAGCAGTTCTTC.